This T cell receptor (beta chain) is drawn from a study of human T cells and chemical hapten exposure. Germline lookup yields CDR1 WSHSY and CDR2 SAAADI. J lost 4 bases, V lost 8 bases, and 16 bases had no gene match. CDR3 length: 17 residues. Stated time point: pre-sensitization, week 0. The treatment is: therapeutic diphenylcyclopropenone sensitization with weekly scalp DPC. Each patch-test visit's blood sample preceded patch application. TCRdb reprocessed the RACE reads via MiXCR and lists one record per CDR3 protein. The sample shows some 74,000 distinct CDR3 sequences, around 15% of them seen only once. Only a few counts were recorded for this clonotype.

The chain couples TRBV10-2 to TRBJ2-3; the match to TRBD2 covers 9 bases. The sequenced sample was whole blood, obtained in connection with sensitization to the hapten diphenylcyclopropenone (DPC). This sequence originates from a woman aged 50 to 60 with alopecia areata. Some clones in this sample may be carry-over from other donors' samples. The CDR3 loop reads CASSTGYAGGPADTQYF. The CDR3 nucleotides are TGCGCCAGCTCCACAGGGTATGCGGGAGGGCCCGCAGATACGCAGTATTTT.